The rows below give T cell receptor beta chains drawn from one sample of a study of shared clonotypes between healthy human individuals. Generated by immunoSEQ multiplex PCR, the TCRdb table keeps only in-frame clones and is missing some. In the table there are a few million clones, roughly 92% of which are singletons. The sample comprised naive CD4+ T cells sorted from blood. The origin of the receptors is a man aged 18 to 30 in good health. Both conserved end residues are part of each CDR3. Each record gives: J gene, CDR3 length, V gene, CDR3 protein.

TRBJ2-2 16 TRBV5-1 CASSSHRVANTGELFF
TRBJ2-7 14 TRBV18 CASSLGQGSYEQYF
TRBJ1-3 16 TRBV4-1 CASSQVPGKAGNTIYF
TRBJ1-2 13 TRBV6-5 CASSYGQSYGYTF
TRBJ1-3 11 TRBV29-1 CSVESPQAIYF
TRBJ1-1 12 TRBV13 CASSFLTTEAFF
TRBJ1-5 13 TRBV6-1 CASSENGGPRLYF
TRBJ2-5 19 TRBV5-1 CASSLGVLAGGPLYETQYF
TRBJ2-1 16 TRBV5-5 CASSPRTSGKGVEQFF
TRBJ1-2 12 TRBV2 CASVRGDYGYTF
TRBJ2-5 14 TRBV6-5 CASSQAPTVETQYF
TRBJ2-1 15 TRBV7-2 CASSLVRDRGHEQFF
TRBJ1-1 18 TRBV1 CTSSQGITLGARSTEAFF
TRBJ2-4 15 TRBV4-3 CASSQDIGARNIQYF
TRBJ2-7 14 TRBV18 CASSPGQGWYEQYF
TRBJ1-5 15 TRBV10-2 CASRPGQGANQPQHF
TRBJ2-1 14 TRBV14 CASSPLGAYNEQFF
TRBJ2-5 15 TRBV7-2 CASSLGVTGRETQYF
TRBJ2-7 13 TRBV29-1 CSATTGGSYEQYF
TRBJ1-6 16 TRBV9 CASSSDSNTYNSPLHF
TRBJ1-2 15 TRBV30 CAWSAGTVNNYGYTF
TRBJ2-5 18 TRBV27 CASSPTSGGAYFGETQYF
TRBJ2-7 13 TRBV6-1 CASSRQRSYEQYF
TRBJ1-5 13 TRBV27 CASSLFGGQPQHF
TRBJ2-7 15 TRBV7-9 CASSPGQGVRYEQYF
TRBJ1-1 14 TRBV28 CASSPYVLNTEAFF
TRBJ2-7 14 TRBV9 CASSVDLGGYEQYF
TRBJ1-6 14 TRBV5-4 CASSLTGTNSPLHF
TRBJ2-5 17 TRBV10-3 CAISERPKTGVIYPEYF
TRBJ1-1 15 TRBV14 CASSLTTGESAEAFF
TRBJ2-7 16 TRBV19 CASSTGLAGPTYEQYF